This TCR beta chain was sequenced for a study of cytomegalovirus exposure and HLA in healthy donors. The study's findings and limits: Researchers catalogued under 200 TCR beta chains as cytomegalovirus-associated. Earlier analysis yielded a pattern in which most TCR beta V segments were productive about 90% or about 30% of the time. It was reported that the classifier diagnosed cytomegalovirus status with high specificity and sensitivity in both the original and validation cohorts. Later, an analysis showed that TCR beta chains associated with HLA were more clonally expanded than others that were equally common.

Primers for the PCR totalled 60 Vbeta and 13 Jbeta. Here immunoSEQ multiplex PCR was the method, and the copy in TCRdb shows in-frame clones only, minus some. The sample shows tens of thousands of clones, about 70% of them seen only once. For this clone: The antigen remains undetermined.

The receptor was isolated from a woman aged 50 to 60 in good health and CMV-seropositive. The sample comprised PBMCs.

CDR3 nucleotides: TGTGCCAGCAGCGTAGAGTCAGGGCGTAATTCACCCCTCCACTTT. Its protein is CASSVESGRNSPLHF. This sequence joins TRBV9 and TRBJ1-6, with D tentatively TRBD1 (5 bases). The germline gives CDR1 SGDLS, CDR2 YYNGEE. The CDR3 totals 15 residues. The V end lost 0 bases, the J end lost 6 bases, and 10 bases lay between the germline ends. Looking up the rest from reference TRBV9 and TRBJ1-6 gives the full variable domain: DSGVTQTPKHLITATGQRVTLRCSPRSGDLSVYWYQQSLDQGLQFLIQYYNGEERAKGNILERFSAQQFPDLHSELNLSSLELGDSALYFCASSVESGRNSPLHFGNGTRLTVT.